A single sample is the source of the 6 T cell receptor beta chains below, sequenced in a study of blood T cell repertoires in COVID-19. Method: immunoSEQ multiplex PCR; TCRdb's copy keeps in-frame clones and lacks some. The sample has about 340,000 clones, 75% to 90% seen once. The sequenced material came from peripheral blood. The receptors here all came from a woman aged 55-69 years with COVID-19, enrolled during active disease.

In this sample, this clone turned up a few times. This chain joins TRBV6-5 and TRBJ2-5; 7 nucleotides line up with TRBD1. V shed 4 bases and J 5 bases; nucleotides not matched to a gene: 7. Germline values: CDR1 MNHEY, CDR2 SVGAGI. The CDR3 is made up of 14 amino acids. The CDR3 region has the DNA TGTGCCAGCAGTTTCCAGGGGGTAACCGAGACCCAGTACTTC. It translates to CASSFQGVTETQYF.

This sequence joins TRBV5-1 and TRBJ2-3, with D possibly matching TRBD1 (6 bases). CDR1 is SGHRS, CDR2 YFSETQ, per germline. The CDR3 totals 15 residues. V lost 1 base to trimming and J lost 2 bases, with 11 bases between them. CDR3: CASSLSGQFTDTQYF. CDR3 coding DNA: TGCGCCAGCAGCTTGAGTGGACAGTTCACAGATACGCAGTATTTT.

V usage is TRBV19 and J usage is TRBJ1-6; the D is unclear. Germline assignment: CDR1 LNHDA and CDR2 SQIVND (reference sequence). Trimming left V 5 bases short and J 4 bases short, with 6 bases between. The CDR3 runs to 13 residues. CDR3 bases: TGTGCCAGTAGTGGGCGATATAATTCACCCCTCCACTTT. The encoded protein is CASSGRYNSPLHF.

The chain uses TRBV7-2 and TRBJ2-5; D is unresolved. Germline assignment: CDR1 SGHTA and CDR2 FQGNSA. The CDR3 runs to 13 residues. Trimming pared 1 base from V and 5 bases from J, leaving 8 bases between. The CDR3 region has the DNA TGTGCCAGCAGCTTAGTAGCTAAGGAGACCCAGTACTTC. This codes for CASSLVAKETQYF.

The J gene is TRBJ2-5, the V gene TRBV5-4; unclear D gene. Germline values: CDR1 SGHNT, CDR2 YYREEE (reference sequence). The CDR3 has 11 residues. The V end lost 1 base, the J end lost 5 bases, and 3 bases lay between the germline ends. CDR3 coding DNA: TGTGCCAGCAGCTTGCGGGAGACCCAGTACTTC. Translating it yields CASSLRETQYF.

The gene calls are TRBV6-5 and TRBJ1-1, with D uncertain. Germline V gene lookup returns CDR1 MNHEY and CDR2 SVGAGI. Trimming took off 7 bases at V and 0 bases at J, with 15 bases between the two ends. The CDR3 is 15 amino acids. The CDR3 nucleotides are TGTGCCAGCAAGTGGGGTGGGAGCTTGAACACTGAAGCTTTCTTT. Protein sequence: CASKWGGSLNTEAFF.